Listed here are 14 T cell receptor beta chains from one sample, sequenced in a study of blood T cell repertoires in COVID-19 (dated by TCRdb to the early 2020s). The library was built by means of the immunoSEQ multiplex PCR assay. TCRdb obtained this table from immuneACCESS and retained in-frame rearrangements with V and J assigned. These tables miss some clones; where compared with another copy, unresolved V genes account for less than half of the shortfall, and the remainder is unexplained. Here the sample has 250,000 to 350,000 clones; 85% to 90% occur a single time. Of the sample, over 9% is held by the ten largest clones. Sequencing input: peripheral blood. The origin of the receptors is a woman aged 25-40 years with COVID-19, enrolled during active disease.

V is TRBV5-4 and J is TRBJ2-5; D gene unclear. Trimming removed 4 bases from V and 2 bases from J, with 9 bases in between. Germline V gene sequence: CDR1 SGHNT, CDR2 YYREEE (reference sequence). CDR3 length: 13 amino acids. The chain's CDR3 is CASSPDLQETQYF. The CDR3 nucleotides read TGTGCCAGCAGCCCTGACTTGCAAGAGACCCAGTACTTC.

The chain uses TRBV15 and TRBJ1-5; possibly TRBD1 for D (5 bases). Germline V lookup: CDR1 LNHNV, CDR2 YYDKDF (reference sequence). The CDR3 is made up of 14 amino acids. The ends were cut back, 0 bases at V and 6 bases at J, with 9 bases in the middle. Here the CDR3 DNA reads TGTGCCACCAGCAGAGACAGGGTATCTCAGCCCCAGCATTTT. Translating it yields CATSRDRVSQPQHF.

This chain joins TRBV7-9 and TRBJ2-7, with 12 bases identical to TRBD1. Germline-derived CDR1 and CDR2 are SEHNR and FQNEAQ (reference sequence). J gave up 7 bases and V 0 bases, and 7 bases lay outside the gene matches. The CDR3 totals 16 residues. DNA for the CDR3: TGTGCCAGCAGCTTAGCGTCGGGACAGGGGGCGAAGGAGCAGTACTTC. The encoded protein is CASSLASGQGAKEQYF.

Details on this clone: Relative to the germline gene, one junction end is altered; a read error may explain this. The chain links TRBV5-8 to TRBJ1-6, with TRBD1 matching over 11 bases. This CDR3 spans 16 amino acids. From germline, CDR1 is SGHTS and CDR2 YDEGEE. CDR3 region: CASILYAGTGGSPLHF. For the CDR3, the DNA is TGTGCCAGCATCTTGTACGCCGGGACAGGGGGGTCACCCCTCCACTTT.

The V call is TRBV28, the J call TRBJ1-2, with 10 nucleotides matching TRBD1. The CDR3 consists of 15 residues. After removal of 6 bases from V and 4 bases from J, the junction contained 8 bases not matched to a gene. CDR1 is MDHEN, CDR2 SYDVKM, per germline. CDR3 residues: CASRRTGGPFYGYTF. CDR3 nucleotide sequence: TGTGCCAGCAGAAGGACAGGGGGACCCTTCTATGGCTACACCTTC.

This clone has a handful of counts. The V gene is TRBV5-6, the J gene TRBJ1-5, with D possibly matching TRBD1 (6 bases). CDR1 and CDR2 (germline): SGHDT, YYEEEE. The CDR3 contains 15 residues. Trimming removed 4 bases at V and 2 bases at J, with 13 bases between. The CDR3: CASSQAGAGNQPQHF. Written as DNA, the CDR3 is TGTGCCAGCAGCCAGGCGGGGGCGGGCAATCAGCCCCAGCATTTT.

On this clone: Other DNA sequences in the same sample also yield this CDR3. V and J are TRBV5-1 and TRBJ1-4, with 10 bases that match TRBD1. CDR3 size: 14 residues. Germline V gene data show CDR1 as SGHRS and CDR2 as YFSETQ. The V gene end was trimmed by 4 bases and the J gene end by 6 bases; junction bases not matched to a gene: 3. Written as DNA, the CDR3 is TGCGCCAGCAGCCCAGGGACAGGGGATGAAAAACTGTTTTTT. Translation: CASSPGTGDEKLFF.

This clone showed up just once. The chain employs TRBV6-5 and TRBJ2-7, with TRBD1 identical over 7 bases. Germline lookup yields CDR1 MNHEY and CDR2 SVGAGI. Trimming at V came to 5 bases and at J to 2 bases, leaving 6 bases not matched to a gene. The CDR3 runs 14 residues. CDR3: CASSPGDRPYEQYF. CDR3 in DNA: TGTGCCAGCAGTCCAGGGGACAGACCCTACGAGCAGTACTTC.

The V call is TRBV3-1 (or the pseudogene TRBV3-2), the J call TRBJ2-1; 8 bases align to TRBD2. The CDR3 spans 15 residues. J was trimmed by 9 bases and V by 4 bases; bases with no gene match: 11. CDR1 LGHDT and CDR2 YNNKEL come from the germline V gene (reference sequence). The CDR3 DNA sequence: TGTGCCAGCAGCCCCGGGACTAGTCCCGTCACTGAGCAGTTCTTC. Its protein is CASSPGTSPVTEQFF.

The chain has TRBV28 and TRBJ2-7; TRBD2 is a possible D gene (5 bases). Germline-derived CDR1 and CDR2 are MDHEN and SYDVKM. Deletions cut 8 bases from V and 2 bases from J, with 13 bases between. CDR3 length equals 13 residues. CDR3 bases: TGTGCCAGCGGGAGAATGGTCGCCTACGAGCAGTACTTC. It specifies CASGRMVAYEQYF. The whole variable domain, filled in from reference TRBV28 and TRBJ2-7, reads DVKVTQSSRYLVKRTGEKVFLECVQDMDHENMFWYRQDPGLGLRLIYFSYDVKMKEKGDIPEGYSVSREKKERFSLILESASTNQTSMYLCASGRMVAYEQYFGPGTRLTVT.

The rearrangement links TRBV7-2 to TRBJ2-1; TRBD2 matches at 10 bases. CDR1 is SGHTA, CDR2 FQGNSA, per germline. Trimming cost V 1 base and J 12 bases; bases outside gene matches: 9. The CDR3 extends over 15 amino acids. The CDR3 protein is CASSLGASGSFGQFF. The CDR3 nucleotides read TGTGCCAGCAGCTTAGGAGCTAGCGGGAGCTTCGGGCAGTTCTTC.

This chain connects TRBV3-1 (or the pseudogene TRBV3-2) to TRBJ2-7; D call uncertain. The CDR3 spans 15 residues. Germline V lookup: CDR1 LGHDT, CDR2 YNNKEL (reference sequence). Trimming took 1 base from V and 3 from J, leaving 13 bases between them. The CDR3 is CASSQAPGGNYEQYF. The DNA of the CDR3 is TGTGCCAGCAGCCAAGCACCCGGCGGCAACTACGAGCAGTACTTC.

This chain uses TRBV6-5 with TRBJ2-7, with D uncertain. This CDR3 is built from 13 residues. V shed 6 bases and J shed 5 bases, with 14 bases lying between them. Germline V CDR1 and CDR2: MNHEY, SVGAGI. The CDR3 DNA sequence: TGTGCCAGCAGAAGCGCCCTGCCTAACGAGCAGTACTTC. This encodes CASRSALPNEQYF.

The genes are TRBV1 and TRBJ2-3; TRBD2, as called in the table, went unchecked against the DNA. TRBV1 has pseudogene status. This CDR3 contains 19 residues. Here the CDR3 reads CTSSQDGASGRASTDTQYF. In DNA form, the CDR3 reads TGCACCAGCAGCCAAGATGGGGCTAGCGGGAGGGCTAGCACAGATACGCAGTATTTT.